Listed here are 8 T cell receptor beta chains from one sample, sequenced in a study of blood T cell repertoires in COVID-19. Generated by immunoSEQ multiplex PCR, the TCRdb table keeps only in-frame clones and is missing some. The sample yields 200,000 to 250,000 clones, 70% to 85% seen once. Sequenced material: PBMCs or T cells enriched from blood (not recorded which). The receptor source for this set is a woman aged 55-70 years who had recovered from COVID-19.

This clone was observed a few times. The gene calls are TRBV19 and TRBJ1-2; a possible D gene is TRBD1 (5 bases). The length of the CDR3 is 15 residues. In germline, CDR1 is LNHDA, CDR2 SQIVND (reference sequence). V lost 5 bases and J lost 4, with 17 bases in between. CDR3 residues: CASSDRGSVGYGYTF. The CDR3, as DNA: TGTGCCAGTAGTGACAGAGGCTCCGTTGGCTATGGCTACACCTTC. Full variable domain (missing parts from reference TRBV19 and TRBJ1-2): DGGITQSPKYLFRKEGQNVTLSCEQNLNHDAMYWYRQDPGQGLRLIYYSQIVNDFQKGDIAEGYSVSREKKESFPLTVTSAQKNPTAFYLCASSDRGSVGYGYTFGSGTRLTVV.

The V and J genes are TRBV6-1 and TRBJ1-2; 9 positions agree with TRBD1. This CDR3 region has 15 residues. The ends lost 0 bases at V and 9 bases at J; junction bases unmatched: 8. CDR1 and CDR2 from the germline V gene are MNHNS and SASEGT. CDR3 residues: CASSEASGTGWSYTF. In DNA form, the CDR3 reads TGTGCCAGCAGTGAAGCTTCCGGGACAGGGTGGAGCTACACCTTC.

This clone was counted between two and nine times. This chain joins TRBV5-4 and TRBJ2-7; 8 bases map to TRBD2. This CDR3 region has 15 residues. CDR1 is SGHNT, CDR2 YYREEE, per germline (reference sequence). Trimming at V came to 4 bases and at J to 2 bases, leaving 8 bases not matched to a gene. CDR3 residues: CASSAGTRGAYEQYF. The CDR3 nucleotides are TGTGCCAGCAGCGCCGGGACTAGGGGTGCCTACGAGCAGTACTTC.

This clone was recorded only once. This chain links TRBV5-5 with TRBJ2-2, with TRBD1 as a possible D gene (6 bases). The CDR3 extends over 16 amino acids. The germline V and J ends were trimmed by 4 bases and 4 bases, with 17 bases remaining between them. CDR1 is SGHKS and CDR2 is YYEKEE in the germline V gene (reference sequence). CDR3: CASSPGQGSVTGELFF. The DNA for the CDR3 is TGTGCCAGCAGCCCAGGGCAGGGGTCGGTCACCGGGGAGCTGTTTTTT.

The chain uses TRBV19 and TRBJ1-2, with unresolved D. CDR1 LNHDA and CDR2 SQIVND come from the germline V gene (reference sequence). CDR3 length: 14 amino acids. V was trimmed by 3 bases and J by 4 bases, leaving 12 bases between them. CDR3 sequence reads: CASSMIYSGYGYTF. CDR3 DNA: TGTGCCAGTAGTATGATCTACTCGGGCTATGGCTACACCTTC.

This chain uses TRBV10-3 with TRBJ1-1; D is unresolved. The germline V gene encodes CDR1 ENHRY and CDR2 SYGVKD. Trimming left V 0 bases short and J 7 bases short, with 12 bases between. CDR3 length: 14 residues. The CDR3 DNA reads TGTGCCATCAGTGAGTCCCCCAGTTCCATTGAAGCTTTCTTT. It translates to CAISESPSSIEAFF.

This chain uses TRBV11-2 with TRBJ2-2, with TRBD1 matching 7 bases. The V segment lost 7 bases and the J segment 1 base; nucleotides outside the gene matches: 9. Germline V gene lookup returns CDR1 SGHAT and CDR2 FQNNGV. The CDR3 totals 16 residues. CDR3 nucleotides: TGTGCCAGCATGCAAGAGACAGGGCTGAACACCGGGGAGCTGTTTTTT. This sequence encodes CASMQETGLNTGELFF.

The V call is TRBV11-2, the J call TRBJ2-6; D gene unclear. V shed 3 bases and J shed 4 bases, with 4 bases lying between them. The germline V gene encodes CDR1 SGHAT and CDR2 FQNNGV. This CDR3 spans 13 amino acids. This chain's CDR3 is CASSFQGANVLTF. Written as DNA, the CDR3 is TGTGCCAGCAGCTTCCAGGGGGCCAACGTCCTGACTTTC. Variable domain in full (rest from reference TRBV11-2 and TRBJ2-6): EAGVAQSPRYKIIEKRQSVAFWCNPISGHATLYWYQQILGQGPKLLIQFQNNGVVDDSQLPKDRFSAERLKGVDSTLKIQPAKLEDSAVYLCASSFQGANVLTFGAGSRLTVL.